Listed below are T cell receptor beta chains from one sample, sequenced in a study of blood T cells in healthy people across ages. A single record per CDR3 protein comes from TCRdb applying MiXCR to the 5' RACE reads. The table lists around 990,000 distinct CDR3 sequences, almost 25% of them singletons. The same data also went into a second study, on T cells of mothers and their children.

Sequenced input: blood. The source is a girl aged 2 to 9 in good health. CDR3s include the opening cysteine and the closing phenylalanine or tryptophan. D genes are given only for firm matches.

d_gene,v_gene,CDR3aa
TRBD2,TRBV6-5,CASSYSTSGYTDTQYF
TRBD1,TRBV6-1,CASSPGQIYANEKLFF
NA,TRBV6-2/TRBV6-3,CASSYGRESHEQYF
NA,TRBV7-3,CASSLFIGYEQYF
NA,TRBV19,CASSIGTASTDTQYF
TRBD2,TRBV9,CASSVGLAGGSGTQYF
NA,TRBV24-1,CATSDSTSASYNEQFF
TRBD1,TRBV29-1,CSVDRGGTEAFF
NA,TRBV12-3/TRBV12-4,CASNTGAWGEAFF
TRBD2,TRBV20-1,CSTAGAETQYF
NA,TRBV29-1,CSVPGAGETNEQFF
NA,TRBV4-2,CASSQAGPYEQYF
TRBD1,TRBV7-9,CASSPGQNEKLFF
NA,TRBV9,CASSVEPWGDTQYF
NA,TRBV7-7,CASSKTKSQETQYF
NA,TRBV7-2,CASSGGAFEQYF
TRBD2,TRBV7-2,CASSLRLAGEGYEQYF
TRBD1,TRBV4-3,CASSQDVPGGTDTQYF
NA,TRBV20-1,CSARPGANEKLFF
NA,TRBV12-3/TRBV12-4,CASSPAGSGELFF
NA,TRBV29-1,CSVAEDSLYGYTF
TRBD2,TRBV5-1,CASLKAGGLSDTQYF
NA,TRBV29-1,CSVDLGATNNEQFF
NA,TRBV14,CASSQDLFGNVEAFF
TRBD2,TRBV6-4,CASSESGGALDTQYF
TRBD2,TRBV7-2,CASSPRTSGLTLTGTQYF
TRBD2,TRBV4-1,CASSPLVGLESNEQFF
NA,TRBV29-1,CSVDLGRDQPQHF
TRBD1,TRBV11-1,CASSRDSDTETQYF
NA,TRBV6-1,CASRRDGDYGYTF
NA,TRBV5-1,CASSPNNSPLHF
NA,TRBV7-9,CASSSSGPGGSEAFF
TRBD1,TRBV12-3/TRBV12-4,CASSITGGGETQYF
NA,TRBV29-1,CSVEGRLKNTEAFF
NA,TRBV4-1,CASSPGARKGETQYF
NA,TRBV29-1,CSVDWQGGEQYF
NA,TRBV7-2,CASSLAGEPEAFF
NA,TRBV25-1,CASSEAGPEHEQYF